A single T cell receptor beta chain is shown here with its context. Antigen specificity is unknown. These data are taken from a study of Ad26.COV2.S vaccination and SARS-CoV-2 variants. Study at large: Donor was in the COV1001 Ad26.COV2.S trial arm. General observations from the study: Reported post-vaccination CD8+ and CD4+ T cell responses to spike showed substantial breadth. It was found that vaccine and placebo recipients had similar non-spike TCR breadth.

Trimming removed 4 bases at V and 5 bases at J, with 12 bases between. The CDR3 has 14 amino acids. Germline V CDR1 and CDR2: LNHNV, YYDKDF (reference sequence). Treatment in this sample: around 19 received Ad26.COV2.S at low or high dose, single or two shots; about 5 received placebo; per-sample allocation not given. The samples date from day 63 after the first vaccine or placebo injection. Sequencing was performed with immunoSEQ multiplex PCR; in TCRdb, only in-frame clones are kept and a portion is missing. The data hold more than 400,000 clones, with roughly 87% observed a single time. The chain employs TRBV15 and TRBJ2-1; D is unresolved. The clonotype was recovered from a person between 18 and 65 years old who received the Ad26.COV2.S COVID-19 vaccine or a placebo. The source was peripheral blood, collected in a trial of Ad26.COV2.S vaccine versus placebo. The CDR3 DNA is TGTGCCACCAGCACCCGAAGACTCCACAATGAGCAGTTCTTC. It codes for CATSTRRLHNEQFF.